The clone carrying this T cell receptor beta chain appeared a few times. What it binds is unknown. Arm-PCR with iRepertoire HTBI primers amplified the CDR3 regions for these TCR beta libraries. TCRdb called the multiplex PCR reads again in MiXCR, with one record for every CDR3 protein. The profile shows fewer than 550,000 distinct CDR3 sequences, around 16% of them singletons. This sample was taken from a study of regulatory T cells in long-lasting Graves disease. General observations from the study: Rather than thyroid tissue, only peripheral blood underwent study.

Trimming removed 4 bases from V and 4 bases from J; junction bases left unmatched: 8. This CDR3 is built from 15 residues. The germline gives CDR1 LNHDA, CDR2 SQIVND (reference sequence). Time point: newly diagnosed GD, antithyroid drugs for less than 3 months. Generation of the TCR library employed RNA extracted from PBMCs. The data also belong to a second study, concerning T cells in Graves' hyperthyroidism and ophthalmopathy.

The genes are TRBV19 and TRBJ1-2, with 8 nucleotides matching TRBD1. The material sequenced was peripheral blood mononuclear cells (PBMCs), taken at new diagnosis, from a patient treated with antithyroid drugs. The sequence came from a woman aged 40 to 65 with Graves disease. The CDR3 protein is CASSTGQGGGYGYTF. Here the CDR3 DNA reads TGTGCCAGTAGTACCGGACAGGGAGGCGGCTATGGCTACACCTTC.